The sequence of this TCR beta chain was determined in a study of cytomegalovirus exposure and HLA in healthy donors. The study, taken as a whole, reports: The investigators catalogued 164 TCR beta chains as cytomegalovirus-associated. Previous analysis showed most TCR beta V segments were productive about 90% or about 30% of the time.

Each donor was nominally healthy when sampled (though unrecorded immune exposures were likely). About this clone itself: Its antigen remains unidentified.

The CDR3 runs to 15 residues. In germline, CDR1 is SNHLY, CDR2 FYNNEI. The junction had 10 bases not matched to a gene; V was cut back by 6 bases and J by 3 bases. The study ran its PCR with 60 Vbeta and 13 Jbeta primers. The protocol was immunoSEQ multiplex PCR, while the TCRdb copy is restricted to in-frame clones and leaves out a portion. In the table there are some 200,000 clones, over 60% of which are singletons. The sample was PBMCs. The chain is built from TRBV2 and TRBJ1-1; TRBD1 agrees at 7 bases. The TCR comes from a man aged 40-49 years in good health and CMV-seronegative. The CDR3 nucleotides read TGTGCCAGCAGGGCGGACAGGTTTAGCGACACTGAAGCTTTCTTT. This sequence encodes CASRADRFSDTEAFF.